One and the same sample provided the 23 T cell receptor beta chains below, sequenced in a study of blood T cell repertoires in COVID-19. Clones were read by immunoSEQ multiplex PCR, and TCRdb kept only the in-frame ones, dropping some. The table shows around 260,000 clones, with about 89% occurring only once. Specimen: peripheral blood. The receptors were sampled from a man aged 35 to 55 who had recovered from COVID-19.

The chain has TRBV5-1 and TRBJ1-1; D gene uncertain. The CDR3 runs 11 residues. Looked up from germline, CDR1 is SGHRS and CDR2 is YFSETQ. The V and J ends lost 2 bases and 7 bases respectively, with 6 bases between them. The DNA for the CDR3 is TGCGCCAGCAGCTTCGGGGATGAAGCTTTCTTT. Translating it yields CASSFGDEAFF.

The chain has TRBV5-4 and TRBJ2-1; perhaps TRBD2 as D (5 bases). This CDR3 contains 16 residues. Germline CDR1 is SGHNT and CDR2 is YYREEE (reference sequence). With 0 bases removed from V and 0 bases from J, the gap between germline ends came to 10 bases. The CDR3 region is CASSLAGLPSYNEQFF. CDR3 in DNA: TGTGCCAGCAGCTTGGCCGGACTGCCCTCCTACAATGAGCAGTTCTTC.

The chain combines TRBV27 with TRBJ2-1; 7 bases align to TRBD2. Per germline, CDR1 MNHEY and CDR2 SMNVEV (reference sequence). This CDR3 region has 14 residues. V lost 5 bases, J lost 4 bases, and 5 bases stayed unmatched. This CDR3 is CASSRTRGYNEQFF. CDR3 nucleotide sequence: TGTGCCAGCAGTCGGACTAGAGGGTACAATGAGCAGTTCTTC.

The chain is built from TRBV27 and TRBJ2-7; TRBD2 agrees at 8 bases. CDR3 size: 15 residues. Germline CDR1 is MNHEY and CDR2 is SMNVEV (reference sequence). Trimming cost V 6 bases and J 1 base; bases outside gene matches: 8. CDR3 nucleotides: TGTGCCAGCAGGAGGGGCGGGGGGCCTTCCTACGAGCAGTACTTC. Translated: CASRRGGGPSYEQYF.

The rearrangement joins TRBV30 to TRBJ2-3, with D possibly TRBD1 on 8 matching bases. Germline CDR1 GTSNPN, CDR2 SVGIG (reference sequence). The CDR3 is made up of 14 amino acids. Trimming left V 8 bases short and J 2 bases short, with 17 bases between. The CDR3 DNA reads TGTGCCCCACAGGGGGGGACTAACACAGATACGCAGTATTTT. As protein: CAPQGGTNTDTQYF.

This chain joins TRBV5-6 and TRBJ2-7; 12 bases are shared with TRBD2. Germline V gene sequence: CDR1 SGHDT, CDR2 YYEEEE. The CDR3 extends over 18 amino acids. Losses at the gene ends were 4 bases for V and 0 bases for J; bases not matched to a gene: 11. The CDR3 region is CASSRTSGRSRSSYEQYF. The CDR3 nucleotides read TGTGCCAGCAGCCGAACTAGCGGGAGGTCCAGGAGCTCCTACGAGCAGTACTTC.

V is TRBV7-9 and J is TRBJ2-1; 11 bases align to TRBD2. The CDR3 covers 18 residues. The germline gives CDR1 SEHNR, CDR2 FQNEAQ (reference sequence). V gave up 6 bases and J gave up 0 bases; unmatched junction bases: 10. The CDR3 coding sequence is TGTGCCAGCAGACCCCTAGCGGGGGGACAAAGCTCCTACAATGAGCAGTTCTTC. Its protein is CASRPLAGGQSSYNEQFF.

This sequence joins TRBV19 and TRBJ1-2, with TRBD1 identical over 7 bases. This CDR3 is 16 amino acids long. V trimming: 3 bases; J trimming: 7 bases; junction bases outside the gene matches: 14. CDR1 and CDR2 from the germline V gene are LNHDA and SQIVND (reference sequence). The DNA of the CDR3 is TGTGCCAGTAGTATCGATATATCGGGACAGCAAGGTGGCTACACCTTC. Translated: CASSIDISGQQGGYTF.

This clone was found once. This chain uses TRBV4-3 with TRBJ2-2; unclear D gene. In germline, CDR1 is LGHNA, CDR2 YSLEER. This CDR3 has 13 residues. V lost 0 bases, J lost 8 bases, and 7 bases lay in between. CDR3 nucleotides: TGCGCCAGCAGCCAAGAGCAGCGTGGGGAGCTGTTTTTT. It is translated as CASSQEQRGELFF.

The chain combines TRBV4-1 with TRBJ2-7, with 15 bases fitting TRBD2. CDR1 MGHRA and CDR2 YSYEKL come from the germline V gene. This CDR3 has 15 amino acids. The V segment lost 3 bases and the J segment 3 bases; nucleotides outside the gene matches: 0. The CDR3 reads CASSQGLAGGYEQYF. In nucleotides, the CDR3 is TGCGCCAGCAGCCAGGGACTAGCGGGAGGCTACGAGCAGTACTTC.

The rearrangement links TRBV30 to TRBJ2-4; 16 bases are shared with TRBD2. CDR1 and CDR2 from the germline V gene are GTSNPN and SVGIG (reference sequence). The CDR3 is made up of 19 amino acids. Unmatched junction bases numbered 8, after V lost 3 bases and J lost 0 bases. As DNA, the CDR3 is TGTGCCTGGAGAACACCGGGACTAGCGGGAGGGTTAGCCAAAAACATTCAGTACTTC. Encoded protein: CAWRTPGLAGGLAKNIQYF.

This clone was seen just once. This sequence joins TRBV29-1 and TRBJ2-4; 13 bases align to TRBD2. CDR3 size: 11 residues. Germline CDR1 SQVTM, CDR2 ANQGSEA. V lost 6 bases, J lost 16 bases, and 6 bases stayed unmatched. In DNA, the CDR3 is TGCAGCGTCTGGACTAGCGGGAGTTTATACTTC. This sequence encodes CSVWTSGSLYF.

This clone was detected a few times. The rearrangement uses TRBV5-1 and TRBJ2-3; TRBD2 agrees at 7 bases. With 7 bases clipped from V and 0 bases from J, the junction kept 8 bases outside the gene matches. The CDR3 loop spans 15 amino acids. CDR1 is SGHRS, CDR2 YFSETQ, per germline. CDR3 sequence: CASYSRRGSTDTQYF. CDR3 nucleotide sequence: TGCGCCAGCTACTCACGGCGGGGGAGCACAGATACGCAGTATTTT.

This clone appeared a few times. J is TRBJ1-1 and V is TRBV5-4, with D tentatively TRBD1 (5 bases). V was shortened by 0 bases and J by 6 bases, with 9 bases between the two germline ends. Germline-derived CDR1 and CDR2 are SGHNT and YYREEE (reference sequence). The CDR3 sequence is 13 residues long. Written as DNA, the CDR3 is TGTGCCAGCAGCTTGGTTGGGGCGTCTGAAGCTTTCTTT. Translated: CASSLVGASEAFF.

The genes are TRBV19 and TRBJ2-1, with 7 bases aligning to TRBD1. Germline V gene data show CDR1 as LNHDA and CDR2 as SQIVND (reference sequence). After removal of 6 bases from V and 5 bases from J, the junction contained 10 bases not matched to a gene. The CDR3 extends over 15 amino acids. CDR3 sequence (DNA): TGTGCCAGTAGCACATCCGGGACAGCACACAATGAGCAGTTCTTC. Protein: CASSTSGTAHNEQFF.

The chain recombines TRBV13 with TRBJ2-2, with D perhaps matching TRBD2 (5 bases). Germline loops: CDR1 PRHDT, CDR2 FYEKMQ (reference sequence). V lost 5 bases to trimming and J lost 5 bases, with 9 bases between them. This CDR3 has 13 amino acids. CDR3 protein: CASSSGLTGELFF. The CDR3 nucleotides are TGTGCCAGCAGCAGCGGCCTTACCGGGGAGCTGTTTTTT.

This sequence joins TRBV7-8 and TRBJ1-5; 9 bases line up with TRBD1. Germline V gene lookup returns CDR1 SGHVS and CDR2 FQNEAQ. The CDR3 runs to 17 residues. V lost 5 bases and J lost 4; bases outside the gene matches: 12. CDR3 in amino acids: CASSIGQGLYNNQPQHF. The CDR3 coding sequence is TGTGCCAGCAGCATTGGACAGGGGCTATACAATAATCAGCCCCAGCATTTT.

A remark on this clone: The same CDR3 can be traced to other DNA sequences in this sample. CDR3: CSVEGRGRNYGYTF. In DNA, the CDR3 is TGCAGCGTTGAGGGGAGAGGGAGGAACTATGGCTACACCTTC. This rearrangement joins TRBV29-1 to TRBJ1-2, with no clear D. V lost 3 bases and J lost 2, with 13 bases in between. CDR1 SQVTM and CDR2 ANQGSEA come from the germline V gene. The CDR3 totals 14 residues.

The chain combines TRBV6-6 with TRBJ1-2, with unresolved D. Between the trimmed V and J ends, which lost 4 bases and 2 bases, there was a span of 11 bases. The CDR3 loop spans 14 amino acids. CDR1 MNHNY and CDR2 SVGAGI come from the germline V gene (reference sequence). CDR3 DNA sequence: TGTGCCAGCAGTTGGGCGGGGAACAACTATGGCTACACCTTC. Its protein is CASSWAGNNYGYTF.

The V gene is TRBV9, the J gene TRBJ1-1; D is perhaps TRBD1 (5 bases). This CDR3 region has 14 residues. Germline V gene data show CDR1 as SGDLS and CDR2 as YYNGEE. Trimming took 4 bases from V and 0 from J, leaving 10 bases between them. In DNA, the CDR3 is TGTGCCAGCAGCCCTCAGACAGTGAACACTGAAGCTTTCTTT. Encoded protein: CASSPQTVNTEAFF.

The genes are TRBV19 and TRBJ1-2; D gene ambiguous. This CDR3 is 16 amino acids long. V lost 3 bases and J 5 bases, leaving 19 bases between the germline ends. Germline CDR1 LNHDA, CDR2 SQIVND (reference sequence). CDR3 amino acids: CASSIGLRTPRYGYTF. CDR3 nucleotides: TGTGCCAGTAGTATTGGACTGCGCACCCCACGATATGGCTACACCTTC.

This clone was seen just once. The rearrangement joins TRBV6-5 to TRBJ1-1; D ambiguous. Trimming took 4 bases from V and 1 from J, leaving 10 bases between them. The CDR3 runs 14 residues. Per germline, CDR1 MNHEY and CDR2 SVGAGI. This CDR3 reads CASSLFGSNTEAFF. Written as DNA, the CDR3 is TGTGCCAGCAGTTTATTCGGGTCGAACACTGAAGCTTTCTTT.

V is TRBV27 and J is TRBJ1-5; D remains unclear. Trimming left V 2 bases short and J 3 bases short, with 8 bases between. Germline V gene sequence: CDR1 MNHEY, CDR2 SMNVEV (reference sequence). This CDR3 has 14 amino acids. CDR3 bases: TGTGCCAGCAGTTTACCCGGGGACAATCAGCCCCAGCATTTT. It is translated as CASSLPGDNQPQHF.